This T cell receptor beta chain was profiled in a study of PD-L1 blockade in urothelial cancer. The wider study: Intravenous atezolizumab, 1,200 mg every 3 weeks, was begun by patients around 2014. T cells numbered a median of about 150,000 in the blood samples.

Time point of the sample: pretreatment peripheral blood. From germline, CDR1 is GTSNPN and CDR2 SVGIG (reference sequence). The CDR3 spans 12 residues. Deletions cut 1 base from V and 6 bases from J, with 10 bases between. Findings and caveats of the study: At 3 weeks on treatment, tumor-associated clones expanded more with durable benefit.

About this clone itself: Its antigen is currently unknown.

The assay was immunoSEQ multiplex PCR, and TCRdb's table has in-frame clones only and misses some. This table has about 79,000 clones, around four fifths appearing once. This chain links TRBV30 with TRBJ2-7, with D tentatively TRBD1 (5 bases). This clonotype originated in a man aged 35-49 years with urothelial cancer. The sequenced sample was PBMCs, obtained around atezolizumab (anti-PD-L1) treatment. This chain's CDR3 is CAWSEVGLEQYF. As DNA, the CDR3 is TGTGCCTGGAGTGAAGTGGGGCTCGAGCAGTACTTC.